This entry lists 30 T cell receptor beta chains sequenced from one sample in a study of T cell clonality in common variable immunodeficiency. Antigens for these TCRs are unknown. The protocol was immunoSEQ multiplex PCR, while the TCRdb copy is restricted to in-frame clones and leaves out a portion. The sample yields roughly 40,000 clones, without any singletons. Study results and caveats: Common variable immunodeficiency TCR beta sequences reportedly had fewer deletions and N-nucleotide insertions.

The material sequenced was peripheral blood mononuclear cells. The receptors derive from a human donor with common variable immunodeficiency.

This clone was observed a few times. The CDR3 loop is CASRTGGFTGELFF. CDR3 DNA (partial): TGTGCCAGTCGGACAGGGGGCTTCACCGGGGAG. V is TRBV19 and J is TRBJ2-2, with 11 bases matching TRBD1. The read terminates 3 residues ahead of where the CDR3 ends, so the germline J gene completes it. Trimming took 8 bases from V and 4 from J; bases not matched to a gene: 3. Germline loops: CDR1 LNHDA, CDR2 SQIVND (reference sequence). The CDR3 contains 14 residues.

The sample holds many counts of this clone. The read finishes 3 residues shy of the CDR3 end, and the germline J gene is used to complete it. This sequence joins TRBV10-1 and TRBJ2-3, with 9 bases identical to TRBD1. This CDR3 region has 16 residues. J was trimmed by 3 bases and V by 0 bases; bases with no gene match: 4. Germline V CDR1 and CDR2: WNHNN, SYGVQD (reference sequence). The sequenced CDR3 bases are TGCGCCAGCAGTGAGTCCCCGGGACAGGGAACAGATACG. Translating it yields CASSESPGQGTDT. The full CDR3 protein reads CASSESPGQGTDTQYF.

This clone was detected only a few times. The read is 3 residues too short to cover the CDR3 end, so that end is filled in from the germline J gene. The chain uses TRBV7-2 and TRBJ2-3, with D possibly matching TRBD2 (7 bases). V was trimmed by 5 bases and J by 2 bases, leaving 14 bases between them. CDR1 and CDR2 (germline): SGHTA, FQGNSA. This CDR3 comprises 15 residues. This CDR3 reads CASSQRGGITDTQYF. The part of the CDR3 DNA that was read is TGTGCCAGCAGCCAAAGGGGGGGAATCACAGATACG.

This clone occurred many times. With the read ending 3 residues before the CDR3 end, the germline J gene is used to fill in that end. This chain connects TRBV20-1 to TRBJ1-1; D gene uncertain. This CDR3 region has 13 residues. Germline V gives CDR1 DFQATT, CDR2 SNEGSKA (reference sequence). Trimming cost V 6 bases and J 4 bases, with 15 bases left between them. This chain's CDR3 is CSAIRSTGTEAFF. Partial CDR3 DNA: TGCAGTGCAATCCGATCGACGGGCACTGAA.

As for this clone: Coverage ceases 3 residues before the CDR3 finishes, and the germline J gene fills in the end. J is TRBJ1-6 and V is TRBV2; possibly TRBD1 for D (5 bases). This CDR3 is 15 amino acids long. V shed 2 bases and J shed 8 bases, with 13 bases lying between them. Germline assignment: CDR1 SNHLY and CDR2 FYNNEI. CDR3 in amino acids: CASSESSPGDSPLHF. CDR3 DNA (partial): TGTGCCAGCAGTGAATCGTCCCCGGGGGATTCACCC.

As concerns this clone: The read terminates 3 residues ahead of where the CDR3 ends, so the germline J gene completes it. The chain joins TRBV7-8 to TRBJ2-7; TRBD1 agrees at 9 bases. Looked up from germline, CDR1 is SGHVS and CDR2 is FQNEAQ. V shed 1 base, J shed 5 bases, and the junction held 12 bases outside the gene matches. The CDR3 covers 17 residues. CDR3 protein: CASSLVLLGQGRDEQYF. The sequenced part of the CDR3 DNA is TGTGCCAGCAGCTTAGTTCTACTCGGACAGGGGAGGGACGAG.

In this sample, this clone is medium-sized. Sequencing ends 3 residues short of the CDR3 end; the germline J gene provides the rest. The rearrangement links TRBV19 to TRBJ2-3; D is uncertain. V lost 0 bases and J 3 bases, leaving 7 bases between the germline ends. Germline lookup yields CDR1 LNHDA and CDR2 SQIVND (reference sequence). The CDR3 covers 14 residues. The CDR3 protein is CASSIDRQTDTQYF. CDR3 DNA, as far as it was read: TGTGCCAGTAGTATAGATCGCCAGACAGATACG.

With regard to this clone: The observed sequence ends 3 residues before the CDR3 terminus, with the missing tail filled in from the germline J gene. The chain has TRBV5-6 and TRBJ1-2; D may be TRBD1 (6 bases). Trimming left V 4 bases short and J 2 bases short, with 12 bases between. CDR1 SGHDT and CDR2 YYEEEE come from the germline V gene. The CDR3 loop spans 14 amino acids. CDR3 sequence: CASSAGRGNYGYTF. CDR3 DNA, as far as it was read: TGTGCCAGCAGCGCTGGTAGGGGGAACTATGGC.

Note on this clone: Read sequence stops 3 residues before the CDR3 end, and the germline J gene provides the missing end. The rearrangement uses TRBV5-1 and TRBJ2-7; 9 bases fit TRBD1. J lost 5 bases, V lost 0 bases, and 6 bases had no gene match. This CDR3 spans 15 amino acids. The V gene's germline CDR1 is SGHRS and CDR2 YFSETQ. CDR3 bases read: TGCGCCAGCAGCTTGGAAGGACAGGGGATTAACGAG. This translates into CASSLEGQGINE. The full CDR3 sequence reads CASSLEGQGINEQYF. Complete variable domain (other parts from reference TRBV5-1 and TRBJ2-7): KAGVTQTPRYLIKTRGQQVTLSCSPISGHRSVSWYQQTPGQGLQFLFEYFSETQRNKGNFPGRFSGRQFSNSRSEMNVSTLELGDSALYLCASSLEGQGINEQYFGPGTRLTVT.

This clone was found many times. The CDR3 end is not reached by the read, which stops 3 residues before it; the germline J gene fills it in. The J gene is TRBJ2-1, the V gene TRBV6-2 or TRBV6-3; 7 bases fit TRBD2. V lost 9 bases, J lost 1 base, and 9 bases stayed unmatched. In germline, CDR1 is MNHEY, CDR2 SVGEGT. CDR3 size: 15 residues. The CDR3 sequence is CASSDTGLSYNEQFF. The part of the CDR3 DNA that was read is TGTGCCAGTAGCGACACGGGACTATCCTACAATGAG.

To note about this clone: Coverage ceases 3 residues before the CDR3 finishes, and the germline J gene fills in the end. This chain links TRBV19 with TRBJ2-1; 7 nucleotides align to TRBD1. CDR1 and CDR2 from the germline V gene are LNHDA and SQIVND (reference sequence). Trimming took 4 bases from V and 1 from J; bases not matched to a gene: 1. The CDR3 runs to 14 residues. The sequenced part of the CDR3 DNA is TGTGCCAGTAGTAGGACAGGATCCTACAATGAG. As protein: CASSRTGSYNE. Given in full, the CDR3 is CASSRTGSYNEQFF.

CDR3 protein: CASSSDSYTIYF. Incomplete CDR3 DNA: TGTGCCAGCAGCTCGGACAGTTACACC. The V call is TRBV7-9, the J call TRBJ1-3, with TRBD1 as a possible D gene (6 bases). From the germline J gene comes the end of the CDR3, since the read stops 3 residues before it. V shed 4 bases and J shed 8 bases, with 9 bases lying between them. This CDR3 spans 12 amino acids. The germline V gene has CDR1 SEHNR and CDR2 FQNEAQ (reference sequence).

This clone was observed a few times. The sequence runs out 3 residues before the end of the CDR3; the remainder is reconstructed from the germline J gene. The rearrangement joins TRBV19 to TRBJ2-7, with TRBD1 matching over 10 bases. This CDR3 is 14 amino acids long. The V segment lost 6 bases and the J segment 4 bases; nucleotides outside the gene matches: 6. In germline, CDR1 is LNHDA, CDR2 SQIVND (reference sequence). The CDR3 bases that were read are TGTGCCAGTAGCCGACCGGGACAGGGGTACGAG. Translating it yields CASSRPGQGYE. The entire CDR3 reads CASSRPGQGYEQYF.

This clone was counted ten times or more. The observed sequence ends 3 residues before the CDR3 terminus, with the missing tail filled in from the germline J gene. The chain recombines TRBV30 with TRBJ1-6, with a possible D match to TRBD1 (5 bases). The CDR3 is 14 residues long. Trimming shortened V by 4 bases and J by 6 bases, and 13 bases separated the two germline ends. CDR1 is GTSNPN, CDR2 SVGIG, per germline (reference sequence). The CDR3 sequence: CAWTLIQGNSPLHF. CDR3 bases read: TGTGCCTGGACCCTTATCCAGGGTAATTCACCC.

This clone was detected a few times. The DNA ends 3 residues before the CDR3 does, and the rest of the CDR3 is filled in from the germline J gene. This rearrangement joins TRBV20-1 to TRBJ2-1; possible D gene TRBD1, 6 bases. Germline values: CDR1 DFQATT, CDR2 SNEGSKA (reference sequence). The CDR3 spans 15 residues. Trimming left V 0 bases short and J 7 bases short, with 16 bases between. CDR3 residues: CSARDPVTGWNEQFF. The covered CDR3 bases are TGCAGTGCTAGAGATCCGGTAACAGGGTGGAATGAG.

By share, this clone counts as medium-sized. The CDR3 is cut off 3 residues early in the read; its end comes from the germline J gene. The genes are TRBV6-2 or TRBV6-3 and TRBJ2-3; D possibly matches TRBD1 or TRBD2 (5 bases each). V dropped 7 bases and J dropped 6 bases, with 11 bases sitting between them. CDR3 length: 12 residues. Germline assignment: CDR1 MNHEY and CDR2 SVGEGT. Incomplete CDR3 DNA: TGTGCCAGCACCCCCGAGGGGGATACG. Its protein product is CASTPEGDT. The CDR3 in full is CASTPEGDTQYF.

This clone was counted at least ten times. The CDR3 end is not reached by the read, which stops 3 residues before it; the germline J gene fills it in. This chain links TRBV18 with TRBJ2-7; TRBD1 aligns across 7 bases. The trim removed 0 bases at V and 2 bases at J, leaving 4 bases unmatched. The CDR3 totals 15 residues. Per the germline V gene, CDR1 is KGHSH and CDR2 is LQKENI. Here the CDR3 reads CASSPPSQGAYEQYF. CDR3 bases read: TGTGCCAGCTCACCACCGTCCCAGGGGGCCTACGAG.

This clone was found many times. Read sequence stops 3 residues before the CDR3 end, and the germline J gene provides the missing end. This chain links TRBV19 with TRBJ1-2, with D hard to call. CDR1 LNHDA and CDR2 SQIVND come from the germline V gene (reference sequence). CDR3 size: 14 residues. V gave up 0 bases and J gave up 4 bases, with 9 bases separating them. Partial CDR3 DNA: TGTGCCAGTAGTATAGAGCGGGAGACCTATGGC. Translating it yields CASSIERETYG. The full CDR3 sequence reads CASSIERETYGYTF.

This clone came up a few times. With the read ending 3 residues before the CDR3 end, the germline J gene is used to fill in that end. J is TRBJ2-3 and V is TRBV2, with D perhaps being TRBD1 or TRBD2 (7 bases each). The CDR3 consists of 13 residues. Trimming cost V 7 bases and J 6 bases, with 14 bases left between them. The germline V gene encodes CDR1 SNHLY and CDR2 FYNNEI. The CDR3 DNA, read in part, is TGTGCCAGCATGTTGGGAGGGGGCGATACG. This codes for CASMLGGGDT. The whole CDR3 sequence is CASMLGGGDTQYF. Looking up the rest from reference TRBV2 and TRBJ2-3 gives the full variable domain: EPEVTQTPSHQVTQMGQEVILRCVPISNHLYFYWYRQILGQKVEFLVSFYNNEISEKSEIFDDQFSVERPDGSNFTLKIRSTKLEDSAMYFCASMLGGGDTQYFGPGTRLTVL.

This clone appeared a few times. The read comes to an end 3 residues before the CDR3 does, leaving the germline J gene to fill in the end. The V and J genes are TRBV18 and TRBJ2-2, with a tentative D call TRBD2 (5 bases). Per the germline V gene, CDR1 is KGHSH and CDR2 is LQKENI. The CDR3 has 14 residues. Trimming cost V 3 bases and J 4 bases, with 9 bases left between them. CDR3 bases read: TGTGCCAGCTCACCCCCGGACTTCACCGGGGAG. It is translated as CASSPPDFTGE. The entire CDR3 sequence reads CASSPPDFTGELFF.

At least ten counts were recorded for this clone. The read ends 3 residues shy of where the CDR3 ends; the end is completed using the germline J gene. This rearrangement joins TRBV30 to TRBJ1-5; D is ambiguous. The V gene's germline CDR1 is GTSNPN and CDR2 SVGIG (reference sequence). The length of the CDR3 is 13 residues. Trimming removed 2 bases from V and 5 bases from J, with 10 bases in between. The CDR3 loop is CAWSPTQYQPQHF. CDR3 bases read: TGTGCCTGGAGTCCTACCCAATATCAGCCC.

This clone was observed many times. This CDR3 is CASSVEGTSVDNEQFF. The CDR3 DNA, read in part, is TGTGCCAGCAGCGTAGAGGGGACTAGCGTTGACAATGAG. J is TRBJ2-1 and V is TRBV9; 10 bases match TRBD2. The read comes to an end 3 residues before the CDR3 does, leaving the germline J gene to fill in the end. Germline values: CDR1 SGDLS, CDR2 YYNGEE. The CDR3 is 16 residues long. The V segment lost 0 bases and the J segment 5 bases; nucleotides outside the gene matches: 5. Supplemented by reference TRBV9 and TRBJ2-1, the full variable domain reads DSGVTQTPKHLITATGQRVTLRCSPRSGDLSVYWYQQSLDQGLQFLIQYYNGEERAKGNILERFSAQQFPDLHSELNLSSLELGDSALYFCASSVEGTSVDNEQFFGPGTRLTVL.

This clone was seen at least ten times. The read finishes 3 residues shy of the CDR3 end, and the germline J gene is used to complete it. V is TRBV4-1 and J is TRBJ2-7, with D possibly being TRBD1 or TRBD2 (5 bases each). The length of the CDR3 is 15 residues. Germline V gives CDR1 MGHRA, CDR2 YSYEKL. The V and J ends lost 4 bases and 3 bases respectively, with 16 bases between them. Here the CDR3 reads CASSPSQARGYEQYF. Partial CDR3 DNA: TGCGCCAGCAGCCCCTCCCAGGCGAGGGGCTACGAG.

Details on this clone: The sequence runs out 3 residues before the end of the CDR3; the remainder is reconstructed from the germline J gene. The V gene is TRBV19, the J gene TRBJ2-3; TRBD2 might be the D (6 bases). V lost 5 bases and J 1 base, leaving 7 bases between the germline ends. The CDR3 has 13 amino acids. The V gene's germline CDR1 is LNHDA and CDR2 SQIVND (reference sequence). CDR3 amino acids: CASSPSGTDTQYF. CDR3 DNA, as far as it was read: TGTGCCAGTAGTCCTAGCGGCACAGATACG.

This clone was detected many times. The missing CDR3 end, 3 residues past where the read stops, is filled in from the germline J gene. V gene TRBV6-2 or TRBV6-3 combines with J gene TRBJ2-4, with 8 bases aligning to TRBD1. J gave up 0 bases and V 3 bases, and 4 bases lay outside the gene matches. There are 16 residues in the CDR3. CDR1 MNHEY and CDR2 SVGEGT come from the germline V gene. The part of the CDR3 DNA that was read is TGTGCCAGCAGTTATGGACAGGGAATAGCCAAAAACATT. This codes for CASSYGQGIAKNI. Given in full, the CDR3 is CASSYGQGIAKNIQYF.

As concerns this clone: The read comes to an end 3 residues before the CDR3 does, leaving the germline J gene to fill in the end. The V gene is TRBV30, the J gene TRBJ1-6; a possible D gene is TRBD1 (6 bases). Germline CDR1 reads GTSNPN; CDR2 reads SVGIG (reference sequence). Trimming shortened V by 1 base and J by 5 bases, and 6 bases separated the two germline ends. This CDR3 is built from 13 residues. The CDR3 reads CAWSAGDNSPLHF. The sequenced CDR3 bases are TGTGCCTGGAGTGCAGGGGATAATTCACCC.

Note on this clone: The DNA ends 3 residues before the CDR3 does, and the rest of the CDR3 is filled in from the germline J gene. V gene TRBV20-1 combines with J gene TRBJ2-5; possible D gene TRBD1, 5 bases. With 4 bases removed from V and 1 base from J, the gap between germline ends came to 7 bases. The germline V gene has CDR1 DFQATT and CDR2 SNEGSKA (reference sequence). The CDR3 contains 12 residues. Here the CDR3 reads CSATGIQETQYF. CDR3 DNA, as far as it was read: TGCAGTGCTACAGGGATCCAAGAGACC.

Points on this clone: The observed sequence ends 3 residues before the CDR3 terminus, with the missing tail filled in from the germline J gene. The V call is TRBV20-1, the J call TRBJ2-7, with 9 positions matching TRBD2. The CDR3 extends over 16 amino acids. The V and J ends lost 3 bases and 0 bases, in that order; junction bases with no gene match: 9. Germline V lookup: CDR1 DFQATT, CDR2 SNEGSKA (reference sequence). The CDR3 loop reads CSARFIAGASSYEQYF. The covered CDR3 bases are TGCAGTGCTAGGTTCATAGCGGGGGCCAGCTCCTACGAG.

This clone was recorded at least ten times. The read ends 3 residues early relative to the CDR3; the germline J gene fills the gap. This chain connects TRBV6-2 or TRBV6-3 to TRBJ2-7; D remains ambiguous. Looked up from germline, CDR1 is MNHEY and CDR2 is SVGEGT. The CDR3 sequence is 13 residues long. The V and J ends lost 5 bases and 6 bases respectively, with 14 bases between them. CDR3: CASSKPPGGEQYF. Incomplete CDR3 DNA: TGTGCCAGCAGTAAGCCCCCGGGTGGCGAG.

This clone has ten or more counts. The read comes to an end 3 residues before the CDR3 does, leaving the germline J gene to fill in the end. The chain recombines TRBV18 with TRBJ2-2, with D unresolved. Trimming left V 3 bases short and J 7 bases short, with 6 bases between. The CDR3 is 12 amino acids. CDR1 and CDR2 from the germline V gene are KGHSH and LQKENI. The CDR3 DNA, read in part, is TGTGCCAGCTCACCGCGGAACGGGGAG. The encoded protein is CASSPRNGE. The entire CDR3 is CASSPRNGELFF. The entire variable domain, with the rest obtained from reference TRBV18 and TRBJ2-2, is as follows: NAGVMQNPRHLVRRRGQEARLRCSPMKGHSHVYWYRQLPEEGLKFMVYLQKENIIDESGMPKERFSAEFPKEGPSILRIQQVVRGDSAAYFCASSPRNGELFFGEGSRLTVL.